Below, one T cell receptor (beta chain) is given with its context. Its matching antigen is unknown. The PCR had 60 Vbeta and 13 Jbeta primers. Measured with immunoSEQ multiplex PCR; TCRdb has only the in-frame clones, and not every one. The sample holds about 150,000 clones, about three fifths seen once. This CDR3 is built from 12 residues. Trimming cost V 0 bases and J 9 bases, with 6 bases left between them. The germline gives CDR1 MGHRA, CDR2 YSYEKL. The sample originates from a study of cytomegalovirus exposure and HLA in healthy donors. Study outcomes and limitations: CMV antigen specificity of a few CMV-associated chains was confirmed in vitro.

The chain uses TRBV4-1 and TRBJ2-1; D unclear. What was sequenced was PBMCs. This TCR came from an older woman in good health and CMV-seropositive. This chain's CDR3 is CASSQEHSEQFF. The DNA of the CDR3 is TGCGCCAGCAGCCAAGAGCACAGTGAGCAGTTCTTC.